This T cell receptor (beta chain) was recorded in a study of OX40 agonist ivuxolimab in advanced cancers. Across the study: An agonistic human IgG2 monoclonal antibody against OX40 (CD134) was given. Study-level points and caveats: Individuals who were partial responders at 0.1-3.0 mg/kg had clonal expansion that ranked among the lowest. At 0.1 to 3.0 mg/kg, CD4+ and CD8+ blood T cells expanded clonally by week 6. In general, CD8+ T cells held more expanded clones than CD4+ did, on average.

Assay: immunoSEQ multiplex PCR; the TCRdb copy retains only in-frame clones and omits some. The sample lists around 76,000 clones; about 89% were seen once. Trimming took 1 base from V and 6 from J; bases not matched to a gene: 13. Germline CDR1 MGHRA, CDR2 YSYEKL. CDR3 size: 19 residues. Remarks on this clone: Antigen: not known.

The sequence was obtained from an adult with an advanced solid tumor such as melanoma, head and neck, liver or kidney cancer. Here the sequenced sample was CD4+ or CD8+ T cells sorted from blood, taken in a trial of the OX40 agonist ivuxolimab. The chain couples TRBV4-1 to TRBJ2-7; 15 positions agree with TRBD2. Here the CDR3 reads CASSQGQAGLAGGLIEQYF. The CDR3 nucleotides read TGCGCCAGCAGCCAAGGACAGGCCGGACTAGCGGGAGGGCTTATCGAGCAGTACTTC.